One TCR beta chain is described in this entry. The entry originates in a study of blood T cell repertoires in COVID-19. Study summary: Samples representing acute and convalescent COVID-19 were sourced from the United States, Italy and Spain. The cDNA or gDNA used as material had been derived from T cells, B-cell-depleted T cells, or PBMCs.

Original analysis: Researchers report that nucleated cell counts were estimated from reference gene primer amplification. Sequencing used immunoSEQ multiplex PCR; TCRdb keeps in-frame clones, though not all of them. The D gene and trimming were derived from the DNA, and the V and J assignments and clone size from that table. The table has under 300,000 clones, 88% seen once; the top ten hold 0.9% to 1%. The CDR3 is made up of 15 amino acids. V was pared by 6 bases and J by 1 base, with 8 bases of the junction left unmatched. CDR1 and CDR2 from the germline V gene are MDHEN and SYDVKM. Material for sequencing was peripheral blood. This clonotype was sampled from a woman aged 40 to 50 who had recovered from COVID-19. The gene calls are TRBV28 and TRBJ2-7, with 8 bases lining up with TRBD1. CDR3 nucleotides: TGTGCCAGCAGGCCCCCAGGGGGCACGTCCTACGAGCAGTACTTC. This gives the protein CASRPPGGTSYEQYF.